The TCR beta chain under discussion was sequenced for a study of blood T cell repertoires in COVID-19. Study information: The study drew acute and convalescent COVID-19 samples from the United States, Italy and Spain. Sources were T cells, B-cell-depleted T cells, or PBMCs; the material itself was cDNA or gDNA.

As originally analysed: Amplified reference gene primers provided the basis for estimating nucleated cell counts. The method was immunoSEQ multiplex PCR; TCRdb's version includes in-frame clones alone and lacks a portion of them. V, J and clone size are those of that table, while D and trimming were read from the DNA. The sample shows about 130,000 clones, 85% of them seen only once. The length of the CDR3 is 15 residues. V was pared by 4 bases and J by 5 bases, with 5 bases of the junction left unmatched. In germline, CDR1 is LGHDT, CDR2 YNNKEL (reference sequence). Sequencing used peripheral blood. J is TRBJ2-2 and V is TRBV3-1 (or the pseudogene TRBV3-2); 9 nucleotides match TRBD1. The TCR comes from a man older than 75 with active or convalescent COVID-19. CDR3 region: CASSRGQGRTGELFF. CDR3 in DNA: TGTGCCAGCAGCCGCGGACAGGGGAGGACCGGGGAGCTGTTTTTT.